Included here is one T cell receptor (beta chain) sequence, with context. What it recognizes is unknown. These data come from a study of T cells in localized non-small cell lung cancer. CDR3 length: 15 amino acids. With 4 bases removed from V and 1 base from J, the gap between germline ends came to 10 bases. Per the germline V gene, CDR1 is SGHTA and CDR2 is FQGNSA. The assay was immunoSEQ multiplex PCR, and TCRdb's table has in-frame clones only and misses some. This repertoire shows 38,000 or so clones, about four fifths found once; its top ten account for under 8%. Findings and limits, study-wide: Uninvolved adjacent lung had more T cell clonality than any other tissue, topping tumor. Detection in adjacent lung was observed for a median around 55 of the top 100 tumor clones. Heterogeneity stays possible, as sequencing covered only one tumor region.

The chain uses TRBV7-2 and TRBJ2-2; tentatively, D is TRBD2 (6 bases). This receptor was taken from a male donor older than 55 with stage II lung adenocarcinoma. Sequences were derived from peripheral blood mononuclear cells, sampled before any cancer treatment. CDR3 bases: TGTGCCAGCAGCTGGGACTCCTTGAACACCGGGGAGCTGTTTTTT. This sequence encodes CASSWDSLNTGELFF.